The 29 T cell receptor beta chains listed next were all sequenced from one sample in a study of blood T cell repertoires in COVID-19. The protocol was immunoSEQ multiplex PCR, while the TCRdb copy is restricted to in-frame clones and leaves out a portion. This table holds some 160,000 clones, 85% to 90% found once. Sequences were obtained from peripheral blood. The receptors originated from a woman aged 60-70 years with active COVID-19.

The gene calls are TRBV6-2 or TRBV6-3 and TRBJ2-5; tentative D call: TRBD2 (5 bases). The end of the DNA fits TRBJ2-7 better, so the J call may be wrong. The CDR3 contains 15 residues. The germline V gene encodes CDR1 MNHEY and CDR2 SVGEGT. CDR3 DNA: TGTGCCAGCAGTTACGGGTGGGAGAGCTCCTACGAGCAGTACTTC. Its translation is CASSYGWESSYEQYF.

The CDR3 nucleotides read TGTGCCAGCAGCGCCACAGGGGGTAGGACTGAAGCTTTCTTT. Protein: CASSATGGRTEAFF. The rearrangement joins TRBV28 to TRBJ1-1; 8 nucleotides line up with TRBD1. CDR1 and CDR2 from the germline V gene are MDHEN and SYDVKM. V lost 6 bases and J lost 5; bases outside the gene matches: 8. The CDR3 runs to 14 residues.

The rearrangement uses TRBV28 and TRBJ2-7; the match to TRBD2 covers 8 bases. The CDR3 has 17 residues. CDR1 and CDR2 from the germline V gene are MDHEN and SYDVKM. Trimming cost V 2 bases and J 0 bases; bases outside gene matches: 9. CDR3 nucleotides: TGTGCCAGCAGTTTAGCCTGGGCCGGGACTAGCTCCTACGAGCAGTACTTC. It is translated as CASSLAWAGTSSYEQYF.

The J gene is TRBJ2-7, the V gene TRBV9, with 8 bases lining up with TRBD1. V gave up 0 bases and J gave up 2 bases; unmatched junction bases: 4. CDR3 length: 15 residues. Germline CDR1 is SGDLS and CDR2 is YYNGEE. The CDR3 protein is CASSVGTGPTYEQYF. The CDR3 nucleotides read TGTGCCAGCAGCGTAGGGACAGGGCCGACCTACGAGCAGTACTTC. Variable domain in full (rest from reference TRBV9 and TRBJ2-7): DSGVTQTPKHLITATGQRVTLRCSPRSGDLSVYWYQQSLDQGLQFLIQYYNGEERAKGNILERFSAQQFPDLHSELNLSSLELGDSALYFCASSVGTGPTYEQYFGPGTRLTVT.

The CDR3 bases are TGTGCCAGCAAACCACGACGGCTAGCGGGGCTAAACTACGAGCAGTACTTC. Its protein product is CASKPRRLAGLNYEQYF. The V and J genes are TRBV28 and TRBJ2-7; 9 nucleotides agree with TRBD2. The CDR3 runs 17 residues. The germline V gene has CDR1 MDHEN and CDR2 SYDVKM. V lost 7 bases and J lost 3; bases outside the gene matches: 16.

The V and J genes are TRBV28 and TRBJ2-3; D possibly corresponds to TRBD1 (6 bases). The CDR3 length is 18 residues. Germline V CDR1 and CDR2: MDHEN, SYDVKM. The germline V and J ends were trimmed by 7 bases and 1 base, with 24 bases remaining between them. CDR3 DNA: TGTGCCAGCAAGACCCCAGGACAGCCAAGTGGGGGCACAGATACGCAGTATTTT. Its translation: CASKTPGQPSGGTDTQYF.

CDR3 region: CASSLAGGSSSYNEQFF. The CDR3 DNA reads TGTGCCAGCAGCTTAGCAGGCGGGTCTAGCTCCTACAATGAGCAGTTCTTC. The rearrangement uses TRBV7-6 and TRBJ2-1; D is perhaps TRBD2 (5 bases). The CDR3 consists of 17 residues. Germline V gene lookup returns CDR1 SGHVS and CDR2 FNYEAQ. V lost 0 bases and J 0 bases, leaving 12 bases between the germline ends.

The chain's CDR3 is CSANRGLGGNTIYF. The CDR3 DNA reads as TGCAGCGCCAACAGGGGCCTAGGTGGAAACACCATATATTTT. The V gene is TRBV29-1, the J gene TRBJ1-3; 7 bases agree with TRBD1. V dropped 7 bases and J dropped 3; count of bases not matched to a gene: 9. The CDR3 length is 14 residues. Germline assignment: CDR1 SQVTM and CDR2 ANQGSEA.

CDR3 residues: CASSLSVLARKHTGELFF. In nucleotides, the CDR3 is TGTGCCAGCAGTTTATCCGTACTAGCTCGAAAGCACACCGGGGAGCTGTTTTTT. V usage is TRBV28 and J usage is TRBJ2-2, with D possibly matching TRBD2 (6 bases). V lost 1 base and J lost 3, with 18 bases in between. The length of the CDR3 is 18 residues. Germline loops: CDR1 MDHEN, CDR2 SYDVKM.

The chain is built from TRBV7-9 and TRBJ2-7; 7 bases fit TRBD2. This CDR3 is built from 14 residues. J lost 3 bases, V lost 4 bases, and 6 bases had no gene match. The V gene's germline CDR1 is SEHNR and CDR2 FQNEAQ (reference sequence). CDR3 sequence: CASSSTSTDYEQYF. The CDR3 DNA reads TGTGCCAGCAGCTCGACTAGCACCGACTACGAGCAGTACTTC.

The chain has TRBV5-4 and TRBJ2-7; no firm D call. CDR1 and CDR2 (germline): SGHNT, YYREEE (reference sequence). The CDR3 extends over 13 amino acids. Trimming shortened V by 2 bases and J by 3 bases, and 9 bases separated the two germline ends. This chain's CDR3 is CASSLPFGYEQYF. DNA for the CDR3: TGTGCCAGCAGCTTACCTTTCGGCTACGAGCAGTACTTC.

This chain connects TRBV7-2 to TRBJ2-3; 13 bases line up with TRBD2. CDR1 SGHTA and CDR2 FQGNSA come from the germline V gene. J was trimmed by 4 bases and V by 3 bases; bases with no gene match: 4. The CDR3 totals 16 residues. The CDR3 loop is CASSFRLAGGSDTQYF. CDR3 coding DNA: TGTGCCAGCAGCTTCCGACTAGCGGGAGGTTCAGATACGCAGTATTTT.

The CDR3 spells CASIGSGSYEQYF. The DNA for the CDR3 is TGTGCCAGCATTGGTAGCGGCTCCTACGAGCAGTACTTC. The V and J genes are TRBV3-1 (or the pseudogene TRBV3-2) and TRBJ2-7, with D possibly matching TRBD2 (6 bases). From germline, CDR1 is LGHDT and CDR2 YNNKEL (reference sequence). The CDR3 consists of 13 residues. V lost 7 bases, J lost 0 bases, and 10 bases lay in between.

The chain combines TRBV7-6 with TRBJ2-3; D perhaps matches TRBD2 (6 bases). The CDR3 spans 13 residues. Germline V gene lookup returns CDR1 SGHVS and CDR2 FNYEAQ. Trimming pared 5 bases from V and 1 base from J, leaving 7 bases between. CDR3 in amino acids: CASSPSGTDTQYF. DNA of the CDR3: TGTGCCAGCAGCCCTAGCGGCACAGATACGCAGTATTTT.

V usage is TRBV14 and J usage is TRBJ2-7; 7 bases agree with TRBD1. The trim removed 2 bases at V and 0 bases at J, leaving 7 bases unmatched. Germline V gene sequence: CDR1 SGHDN, CDR2 FVKESK. There are 16 residues in the CDR3. The DNA for the CDR3 is TGTGCCAGCAGCCAACTCCGGGACAGAAGCTCCTACGAGCAGTACTTC. Translation gives CASSQLRDRSSYEQYF.

The genes are TRBV19 and TRBJ2-7, with a possible D match to TRBD2 (5 bases). The germline V gene encodes CDR1 LNHDA and CDR2 SQIVND (reference sequence). This CDR3 comprises 11 residues. The CDR3 loop reads CASGSGYEQYF. CDR3 nucleotides: TGTGCGTCGGGGTCGGGTTACGAGCAGTACTTC.

In DNA form, the CDR3 reads TGCGCCAGCAGGGGACAGGGGGCGAGCTATGGGCAGTTCTTC. Protein product: CASRGQGASYGQFF. This rearrangement joins TRBV23-1 to TRBJ2-1, with 12 bases that match TRBD1. TRBV23-1 is recorded as an ORF, its role being uncertain. V trimming: 6 bases; J trimming: 12 bases; junction bases outside the gene matches: 9. The CDR3 consists of 14 residues.

The chain joins TRBV7-2 to TRBJ2-3, with 10 bases identical to TRBD2. There are 16 residues in the CDR3. Germline V gene sequence: CDR1 SGHTA, CDR2 FQGNSA. The junction had 5 bases not matched to a gene; V was cut back by 3 bases and J by 2 bases. The CDR3 is CASSFRTSGNTDTQYF. The DNA for the CDR3 is TGTGCCAGCAGCTTTCGGACTAGCGGAAACACAGATACGCAGTATTTT.

V usage is TRBV6-5 and J usage is TRBJ1-5; TRBD1 aligns across 9 bases. Per germline, CDR1 MNHEY and CDR2 SVGAGI. V gave up 5 bases and J gave up 5 bases; unmatched junction bases: 7. The CDR3 runs 15 residues. CDR3 amino acids: CASSKLGDRDQPQHF. The CDR3 coding sequence is TGTGCCAGCAGTAAACTCGGGGACAGGGATCAGCCCCAGCATTTT.

The chain joins TRBV12-5 to TRBJ2-3, with a weak D call TRBD2 (6 bases). The germline V and J ends were trimmed by 7 bases and 2 bases, with 22 bases remaining between them. This CDR3 comprises 17 residues. Germline CDR1 reads LGHNT; CDR2 reads FRNRAP. CDR3 sequence reads: CASASLLGGLSTDTQYF. The CDR3 DNA is TGTGCTAGTGCTTCCCTCCTGGGAGGCTTATCCACAGATACGCAGTATTTT.

The CDR3 reads CASSPAGNEQYF. CDR3 in DNA: TGTGCCAGCAGCCCCGCGGGGAACGAGCAGTACTTC. The chain has TRBV11-2 and TRBJ2-7; possibly TRBD2 for D (6 bases). The CDR3 runs 12 residues. Germline CDR1 and CDR2: SGHAT and FQNNGV. V lost 5 bases and J 5 bases, leaving 10 bases between the germline ends.

This sequence joins TRBV2 and TRBJ1-4, with 9 bases that match TRBD1. V lost 4 bases and J lost 4; bases outside the gene matches: 13. Germline CDR1 is SNHLY and CDR2 is FYNNEI. The CDR3 is made up of 18 amino acids. The CDR3 sequence is CASSVRTGAGGSNEKLFF. The CDR3, as DNA: TGTGCCAGCAGTGTCAGGACAGGGGCAGGGGGGAGTAATGAAAAACTGTTTTTT.

The genes are TRBV5-1 and TRBJ2-1; 10 nucleotides match TRBD2. The CDR3 has 15 amino acids. Germline V gene sequence: CDR1 SGHRS, CDR2 YFSETQ. The J segment lost 4 bases and the V segment lost 2 bases, leaving 3 bases of the junction unmatched. CDR3 loop: CASSLRLAGYNEQFF. DNA for the CDR3: TGCGCCAGCAGCTTAAGACTAGCGGGTTACAATGAGCAGTTCTTC.

The rearrangement links TRBV14 to TRBJ1-1; D uncertain. The CDR3 spans 14 residues. V gave up 5 bases and J gave up 2 bases, with 12 bases separating them. Germline V gives CDR1 SGHDN, CDR2 FVKESK. As DNA, the CDR3 is TGTGCCAGCAGCTACTTCCGGGGAAACACTGAAGCTTTCTTT. It codes for CASSYFRGNTEAFF. The full variable domain, with the rest looked up from reference TRBV14 and TRBJ1-1, is EAGVTQFPSHSVIEKGQTVTLRCDPISGHDNLYWYRRVMGKEIKFLLHFVKESKQDESGMPNNRFLAERTGGTYSTLKVQPAELEDSGVYFCASSYFRGNTEAFFGQGTRLTVV.

The chain uses TRBV18 and TRBJ1-3; D may be TRBD1 (5 bases). Trimming stripped 1 base from V and 2 bases from J, with 9 bases between. The germline V gene has CDR1 KGHSH and CDR2 LQKENI. The CDR3 contains 15 residues. The CDR3 DNA is TGTGCCAGCTCACCACTAGGCAGGGCTGGAAACACCATATATTTT. It encodes CASSPLGRAGNTIYF.

This clone was observed a single time. The rearrangement links TRBV5-4 to TRBJ2-1; 12 bases are shared with TRBD2. The V gene's germline CDR1 is SGHNT and CDR2 YYREEE (reference sequence). The trim removed 0 bases at V and 7 bases at J, leaving 5 bases unmatched. This CDR3 spans 16 amino acids. The CDR3 bases are TGTGCCAGCAGCTTGGAACTAGCGGGAGGATGGAATGAGCAGTTCTTC. Its translation is CASSLELAGGWNEQFF.

The chain uses TRBV5-1 and TRBJ1-1; D is perhaps TRBD1 (5 bases). This CDR3 spans 14 amino acids. Looked up from germline, CDR1 is SGHRS and CDR2 is YFSETQ. V lost 0 bases, J lost 0 bases, and 6 bases lay in between. CDR3 region: CASSLAGMNTEAFF. Here the CDR3 DNA reads TGCGCCAGCAGCTTGGCAGGGATGAACACTGAAGCTTTCTTT.

The chain's CDR3 is CASHSGTSGRDEQFF. Written as DNA, the CDR3 is TGCGCCAGCCATTCCGGGACTAGCGGGAGGGATGAGCAGTTCTTC. The V and J genes are TRBV5-1 and TRBJ2-1; 16 bases are shared with TRBD2. This CDR3 spans 15 amino acids. Germline loops: CDR1 SGHRS, CDR2 YFSETQ. J gave up 8 bases and V 7 bases, and 6 bases lay outside the gene matches.

This clone was detected once. V is TRBV14 and J is TRBJ2-5, with 14 bases fitting TRBD2. This CDR3 has 16 amino acids. With V trimmed by 4 bases and J by 5 bases, 6 bases remained unmatched. Germline CDR1 and CDR2: SGHDN and FVKESK. The CDR3: CASSRGTSGRGETQYF. CDR3 bases: TGTGCCAGCAGCCGAGGGACTAGCGGGAGAGGGGAGACCCAGTACTTC.